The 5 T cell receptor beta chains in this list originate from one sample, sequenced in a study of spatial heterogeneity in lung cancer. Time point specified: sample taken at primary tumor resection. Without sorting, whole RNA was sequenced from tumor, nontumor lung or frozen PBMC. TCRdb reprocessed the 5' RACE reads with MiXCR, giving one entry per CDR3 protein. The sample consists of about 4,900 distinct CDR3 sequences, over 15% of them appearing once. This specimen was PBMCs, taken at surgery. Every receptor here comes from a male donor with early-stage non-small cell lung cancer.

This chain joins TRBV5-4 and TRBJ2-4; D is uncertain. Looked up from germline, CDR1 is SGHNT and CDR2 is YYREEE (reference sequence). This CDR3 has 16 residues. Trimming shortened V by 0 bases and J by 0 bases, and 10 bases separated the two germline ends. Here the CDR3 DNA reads TGTGCCAGCAGCTTGGTACCCTCCACAGCCAAAAACATTCAGTACTTC. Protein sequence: CASSLVPSTAKNIQYF. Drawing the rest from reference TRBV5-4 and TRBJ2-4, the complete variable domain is ETGVTQSPTHLIKTRGQQVTLRCSSQSGHNTVSWYQQALGQGPQFIFQYYREEENGRGNFPPRFSGLQFPNYSSELNVNALELDDSALYLCASSLVPSTAKNIQYFGAGTRLSVL.

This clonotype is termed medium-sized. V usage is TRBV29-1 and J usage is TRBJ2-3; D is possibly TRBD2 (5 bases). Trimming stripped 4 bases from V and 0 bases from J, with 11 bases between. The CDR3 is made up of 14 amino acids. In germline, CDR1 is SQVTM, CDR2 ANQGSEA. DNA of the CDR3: TGCAGCGTTGTACGGACTCCTAGCACAGATACGCAGTATTTT. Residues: CSVVRTPSTDTQYF.

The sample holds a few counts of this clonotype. The CDR3 region is CASSVNLNTEAFF. The DNA of the CDR3 is TGTGCCAGCAGTGTGAATTTGAACACTGAAGCTTTCTTT. The chain recombines TRBV2 with TRBJ1-1; D gene uncertain. Germline lookup yields CDR1 SNHLY and CDR2 FYNNEI. This CDR3 has 13 amino acids. The ends were cut back, 4 bases at V and 0 bases at J, with 6 bases in the middle.

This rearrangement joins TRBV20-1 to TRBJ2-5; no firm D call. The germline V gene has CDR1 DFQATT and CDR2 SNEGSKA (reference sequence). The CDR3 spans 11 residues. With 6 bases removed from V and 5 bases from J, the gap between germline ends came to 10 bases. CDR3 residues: CSAVTAETQYF. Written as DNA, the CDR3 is TGCAGTGCCGTTACTGCGGAGACCCAGTACTTC.

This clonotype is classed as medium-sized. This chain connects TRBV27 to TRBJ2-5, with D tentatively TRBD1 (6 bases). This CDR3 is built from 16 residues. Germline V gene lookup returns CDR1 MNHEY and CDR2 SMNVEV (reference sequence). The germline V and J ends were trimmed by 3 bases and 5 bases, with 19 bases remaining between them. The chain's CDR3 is CASSLGRQGSEETQYF. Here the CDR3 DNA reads TGTGCCAGCAGTTTGGGGCGGCAGGGGAGTGAGGAGACCCAGTACTTC.